What follows are 27 T cell receptor beta chains derived from one specimen sequenced in a study of blood T cell repertoires in COVID-19. The repertoire was sequenced with immunoSEQ multiplex PCR; TCRdb's copy has only in-frame clones and lacks some. The sample has under 300,000 clones; 88% are singletons. The sample was PBMCs or T cells enriched from blood (not recorded which). The source is an older woman in a cohort exposed to, infected with or recovered from COVID-19 (not recorded which).

The rearrangement joins TRBV7-9 to TRBJ2-1; weak D call: TRBD2 (6 bases). CDR3 length: 16 residues. Germline CDR1 is SEHNR and CDR2 is FQNEAQ (reference sequence). Trimming stripped 5 bases from V and 2 bases from J, with 16 bases between. CDR3 DNA: TGTGCCAGCAGCGGCCGGGGGTCCTTAACCTACAATGAGCAGTTCTTC. Translation: CASSGRGSLTYNEQFF.

The chain has TRBV5-1 and TRBJ2-5; D perhaps matches TRBD2 (6 bases). Germline CDR1 SGHRS, CDR2 YFSETQ. Deletions cut 6 bases from V and 2 bases from J, with 14 bases between. The CDR3 extends over 14 amino acids. The CDR3 sequence is CASNERVPQETQYF. The CDR3 DNA sequence: TGCGCCAGCAATGAGCGGGTGCCTCAAGAGACCCAGTACTTC.

The V gene is TRBV4-1, the J gene TRBJ2-3; TRBD2 agrees at 13 bases. The CDR3 is 16 residues long. Trimming removed 3 bases from V and 3 bases from J; junction bases left unmatched: 3. Per germline, CDR1 MGHRA and CDR2 YSYEKL. The CDR3 nucleotides read TGCGCCAGCAGCCACGGACTAGCGGGAGTGACAGATACGCAGTATTTT. The encoded protein is CASSHGLAGVTDTQYF.

V and J are TRBV11-2 and TRBJ2-3, with D hard to call. Trimming took off 2 bases at V and 6 bases at J, with 12 bases between the two ends. Germline lookup yields CDR1 SGHAT and CDR2 FQNNGV. The CDR3 loop spans 14 amino acids. CDR3 DNA: TGTGCCAGCAGCTTATTGGAGTCTGCGGATACGCAGTATTTT. Encoded protein: CASSLLESADTQYF.

This chain links TRBV14 with TRBJ1-4; D gene uncertain. Trimming pared 1 base from V and 1 base from J, leaving 7 bases between. The CDR3 contains 15 residues. Per the germline V gene, CDR1 is SGHDN and CDR2 is FVKESK. CDR3: CASSQGLRTNEKLFF. CDR3 sequence (DNA): TGTGCCAGCAGCCAAGGACTGAGAACTAATGAAAAACTGTTTTTT.

The chain employs TRBV28 and TRBJ1-2, with D possibly being TRBD1 (6 bases). The CDR3 sequence is 13 residues long. CDR1 MDHEN and CDR2 SYDVKM come from the germline V gene. The germline V and J ends were trimmed by 6 bases and 4 bases, with 12 bases remaining between them. In DNA, the CDR3 is TGTGCCAGCAGGACACCACAGGGCTATGGCTACACCTTC. It translates to CASRTPQGYGYTF.

The chain carries TRBV19 and TRBJ2-1, with D uncertain. Germline V CDR1 and CDR2: LNHDA, SQIVND (reference sequence). The V end was cut by 3 bases, the J end by 0 bases, with 9 bases between. CDR3 length: 15 residues. Written as DNA, the CDR3 is TGTGCCAGTAGTATCGGCCCGGGCTCCTACAATGAGCAGTTCTTC. Amino acids: CASSIGPGSYNEQFF.

V and J are TRBV30 and TRBJ2-5; 8 bases fit TRBD2. V was clipped by 0 bases and J by 5 bases; unmatched bases: 5. Germline V gene data show CDR1 as GTSNPN and CDR2 as SVGIG (reference sequence). This CDR3 has 14 amino acids. The CDR3 loop is CAWSVSGRLETQYF. The CDR3 bases are TGTGCCTGGAGTGTAAGCGGGAGATTGGAGACCCAGTACTTC.

The chain has TRBV7-2 and TRBJ2-2; D is ambiguous. The CDR3 length is 14 residues. Trimming stripped 6 bases from V and 4 bases from J, with 12 bases between. Looked up from germline, CDR1 is SGHTA and CDR2 is FQGNSA. CDR3 sequence: CASSPRHITGELFF. The CDR3 coding sequence is TGTGCCAGCAGTCCCCGACACATCACCGGGGAGCTGTTTTTT. The full variable domain, in which reference TRBV7-2 and TRBJ2-2 provide the parts outside the CDR3, is GAGVSQSPSNKVTEKGKDVELRCDPISGHTALYWYRQSLGQGLEFLIYFQGNSAPDKSGLPSDRFSAERTGGSVSTLTIQRTQQEDSAVYLCASSPRHITGELFFGEGSRLTVL.

V usage is TRBV27 and J usage is TRBJ2-5, with a possible D match to TRBD1 (6 bases). The V gene's germline CDR1 is MNHEY and CDR2 SMNVEV (reference sequence). The CDR3 runs 13 residues. The V gene lost 5 bases and the J gene lost 5 bases, with 12 bases spanning the gap. CDR3 coding DNA: TGTGCCAGCAGTCAACAGGGCTGGGAGACCCAGTACTTC. It encodes CASSQQGWETQYF.

J is TRBJ1-4 and V is TRBV18; TRBD1 might be the D (6 bases). CDR1 and CDR2 from the germline V gene are KGHSH and LQKENI. Trimming took 6 bases from V and 3 from J, leaving 14 bases between them. The CDR3 spans 15 residues. CDR3 protein: CASSLSGVPNEKLFF. CDR3 sequence (DNA): TGTGCCAGCTCGCTTTCAGGGGTGCCTAATGAAAAACTGTTTTTT.

There are a few counts of this clone. In the same sample, other DNA sequences code for this CDR3. V usage is TRBV5-6 and J usage is TRBJ1-1; TRBD1 agrees at 9 bases. V dropped 1 base and J dropped 6; count of bases not matched to a gene: 4. The CDR3 runs 14 residues. Per germline, CDR1 SGHDT and CDR2 YYEEEE. The CDR3: CASSLRDRVPEAFF. The CDR3 nucleotides read TGTGCCAGCAGCTTGCGGGACAGGGTGCCTGAAGCTTTCTTT. Full variable domain (remainder filled in from reference TRBV5-6 and TRBJ1-1): DAGVTQSPTHLIKTRGQQVTLRCSPKSGHDTVSWYQQALGQGPQFIFQYYEEEERQRGNFPDRFSGHQFPNYSSELNVNALLLGDSALYLCASSLRDRVPEAFFGQGTRLTVV.

V gene TRBV7-3 combines with J gene TRBJ2-7; tentative D call: TRBD1 (6 bases). Germline V CDR1 and CDR2: SGHTA, FQGTGA. This CDR3 comprises 14 residues. V lost 2 bases and J 1 base, leaving 9 bases between the germline ends. In DNA, the CDR3 is TGTGCCAGCAGCTTAGGCACAGGGTCCTACGAGCAGTACTTC. It codes for CASSLGTGSYEQYF.

This clone was observed a handful of times. The chain combines TRBV29-1 with TRBJ1-1; TRBD1 agrees at 7 bases. The CDR3 consists of 16 residues. The trim removed 7 bases at V and 0 bases at J, leaving 14 bases unmatched. Germline V CDR1 and CDR2: SQVTM, ANQGSEA. The CDR3 nucleotides read TGCAGCGGGCGGGACAGACGATTCACTATGAACACTGAAGCTTTCTTT. As protein: CSGRDRRFTMNTEAFF.

The chain recombines TRBV19 with TRBJ2-2; 15 positions agree with TRBD2. From germline, CDR1 is LNHDA and CDR2 SQIVND (reference sequence). The CDR3 consists of 17 residues. Unmatched junction bases numbered 6, after V lost 6 bases and J lost 4 bases. The CDR3 loop is CASSGTSGRRVTGELFF. CDR3 nucleotides: TGTGCCAGTAGCGGGACTAGCGGGAGGAGGGTCACCGGGGAGCTGTTTTTT.

The chain carries TRBV12-3 or TRBV12-4 and TRBJ1-1; D gene ambiguous. V lost 6 bases and J lost 0, with 8 bases in between. The CDR3 is 13 residues long. This CDR3 is CASSPGLNTEAFF. CDR3 in DNA: TGTGCCAGCAGCCCGGGATTGAACACTGAAGCTTTCTTT.

CDR3 DNA: TGTGCCTGGAGTGTAGAAGTTCGGACAGGGGAAAAGATCGGGGAGCTGTTTTTT. Residues: CAWSVEVRTGEKIGELFF. The V gene is TRBV30, the J gene TRBJ2-2, with 9 bases matching TRBD1. This CDR3 region has 18 residues. Germline V CDR1 and CDR2: GTSNPN, SVGIG (reference sequence). V was pared by 0 bases and J by 7 bases, with 15 bases of the junction left unmatched.

This rearrangement joins TRBV4-1 to TRBJ1-2; 7 bases fit TRBD1. The CDR3 contains 14 residues. CDR1 MGHRA and CDR2 YSYEKL come from the germline V gene. V dropped 2 bases and J dropped 2; count of bases not matched to a gene: 2. The CDR3, as DNA: TGCGCCAGCAGCCAACCGGGACAGAACTATGGCTACACCTTC. It yields the protein CASSQPGQNYGYTF.

The V call is TRBV18, the J call TRBJ2-1, with TRBD1 identical over 9 bases. CDR3 length equals 14 residues. Germline V gene data show CDR1 as KGHSH and CDR2 as LQKENI. Trimming removed 3 bases from V and 6 bases from J; junction bases left unmatched: 3. This CDR3 is CASSPGQGANEQFF. The CDR3 nucleotides are TGTGCCAGCTCACCGGGACAGGGCGCCAATGAGCAGTTCTTC.

This rearrangement joins TRBV3-1 (or the pseudogene TRBV3-2) to TRBJ2-1; TRBD1 matches 7 bases. CDR3 length: 16 residues. J lost 7 bases, V lost 1 base, and 10 bases had no gene match. Germline V CDR1 and CDR2: LGHDT, YNNKEL (reference sequence). In DNA, the CDR3 is TGTGCCAGCAGCCAAGGGATACAGGGGCCGTCGAATGAGCAGTTCTTC. Encoded protein: CASSQGIQGPSNEQFF.

The V call is TRBV5-6, the J call TRBJ2-7, with 11 bases identical to TRBD2. The CDR3 loop spans 15 amino acids. The germline CDR1 and CDR2 sequences are SGHDT and YYEEEE. V trimming: 1 base; J trimming: 3 bases; junction bases outside the gene matches: 3. CDR3 sequence reads: CASSLTGTSGYEQYF. DNA for the CDR3: TGTGCCAGCAGCTTGACGGGGACTAGCGGCTACGAGCAGTACTTC.

This clone was counted ten times or more. V and J are TRBV9 and TRBJ2-1; D is unclear. In germline, CDR1 is SGDLS, CDR2 YYNGEE. The V end was cut by 4 bases, the J end by 6 bases, with 14 bases between. There are 14 residues in the CDR3. Here the CDR3 DNA reads TGTGCCAGCAGCCCGGTGAACCGCCCCAATGAGCAGTTCTTC. Translated: CASSPVNRPNEQFF.

The V call is TRBV3-1 (or the pseudogene TRBV3-2), the J call TRBJ2-1, with 13 bases that match TRBD2. The germline V gene encodes CDR1 LGHDT and CDR2 YNNKEL (reference sequence). V gave up 7 bases and J gave up 15 bases; unmatched junction bases: 9. The CDR3 totals 13 residues. The CDR3 DNA reads TGTGCCAGCACCAGGACTAGCGGGAGTTTGCCGTTCTTC. The encoded protein is CASTRTSGSLPFF.

V is TRBV11-2 and J is TRBJ2-7; D is possibly TRBD2 (6 bases). The CDR3 totals 15 residues. Germline CDR1 reads SGHAT; CDR2 reads FQNNGV. The V end was cut by 0 bases, the J end by 3 bases, with 12 bases between. CDR3 amino acids: CASSLDLGGDYEQYF. DNA for the CDR3: TGTGCCAGCAGCTTAGATTTAGGCGGGGACTACGAGCAGTACTTC.

The chain carries TRBV5-1 and TRBJ2-7, with 8 bases lining up with TRBD2. Germline CDR1 and CDR2: SGHRS and YFSETQ. This CDR3 region has 15 residues. Trimming at V came to 0 bases and at J to 3 bases, leaving 5 bases not matched to a gene. CDR3 sequence: CASSLGSGSLYEQYF. The CDR3 nucleotides read TGCGCCAGCAGCTTGGGAAGCGGGAGTCTCTACGAGCAGTACTTC.

The rearrangement uses TRBV6-2 or TRBV6-3 and TRBJ1-2; 9 nucleotides agree with TRBD1. This CDR3 is 14 amino acids long. V shed 4 bases and J 8 bases; nucleotides not matched to a gene: 8. CDR1 and CDR2 from the germline V gene are MNHEY and SVGEGT. CDR3: CASSSPGQGAGYTF. The CDR3 coding sequence is TGTGCCAGCAGTTCCCCGGGACAGGGAGCCGGCTACACCTTC.

In nucleotides, the CDR3 is TGCGCCAGCAACCCGAGGGGGACTAGCGGGAGTGGACAAGAGACCCAGTACTTC. Translated, it gives CASNPRGTSGSGQETQYF. The chain combines TRBV5-1 with TRBJ2-5, with 14 bases identical to TRBD2. Germline loops: CDR1 SGHRS, CDR2 YFSETQ. There are 18 residues in the CDR3. V trimming: 6 bases; J trimming: 2 bases; junction bases outside the gene matches: 12.